These 8 T cell receptor beta chains originate from one sample sequenced in a study of Ad26.COV2.S vaccination and SARS-CoV-2 variants. Profiled with immunoSEQ multiplex PCR; TCRdb holds only in-frame clones, not every one. Of roughly 420,000 clones listed, about 91% are singletons. Treatment specified: around 19 received Ad26.COV2.S at low or high dose, single or two shots; a few received placebo; per-sample allocation not given. Collection of samples fell on day 63 after the first vaccine or placebo injection. This material consisted of peripheral blood, taken in a trial of Ad26.COV2.S vaccine versus placebo. The source is a person between 18 and 59 years old who received the Ad26.COV2.S COVID-19 vaccine or a placebo.

The V gene is TRBV6-1, the J gene TRBJ1-4; D not certain. The CDR3 runs 16 residues. The V gene lost 3 bases and the J gene lost 0 bases, with 11 bases spanning the gap. Germline CDR1 and CDR2: MNHNS and SASEGT. The CDR3 coding sequence is TGTGCCAGCAGTGATCGTACAACGGCAACTAATGAAAAACTGTTTTTT. Protein sequence: CASSDRTTATNEKLFF.

This clone was seen once. The chain uses TRBV5-3 and TRBJ2-2, with D perhaps matching TRBD2 (6 bases). TRBV5-3 is identified as an open reading frame with a role that is uncertain. V dropped 4 bases and J dropped 6 bases, with 19 bases sitting between them. This CDR3 is built from 16 residues. Here the CDR3 reads CARSNPERAKPGELFF. CDR3 DNA sequence: TGTGCCAGAAGCAACCCGGAGCGGGCGAAACCCGGGGAGCTGTTTTTT.

CDR3 DNA: TGCAGTGCTAGTGCTACGACTAGCGGGGCCGGGGAGCTGTTTTTT. Its translation is CSASATTSGAGELFF. This chain uses TRBV20-1 with TRBJ2-2; TRBD2 aligns across 11 bases. From germline, CDR1 is DFQATT and CDR2 SNEGSKA (reference sequence). V shed 3 bases and J 6 bases; nucleotides not matched to a gene: 6. The CDR3 spans 15 residues.

The CDR3 spells CASSLVAGGQETQYF. CDR3 nucleotides: TGCGCCAGCAGCTTGGTGGCGGGAGGGCAAGAGACCCAGTACTTC. J is TRBJ2-5 and V is TRBV5-1; TRBD2 matches at 9 bases. The CDR3 contains 15 residues. V dropped 0 bases and J dropped 2; count of bases not matched to a gene: 2. Germline V lookup: CDR1 SGHRS, CDR2 YFSETQ.

The chain has TRBV14 and TRBJ2-3, with D possibly being TRBD1 (5 bases). Germline loops: CDR1 SGHDN, CDR2 FVKESK. The CDR3 has 16 amino acids. Trimming removed 5 bases from V and 2 bases from J, with 17 bases in between. The CDR3 region has the DNA TGTGCCAGCAGCTCACAGACTTGGGGCTACACAGATACGCAGTATTTT. It is translated as CASSSQTWGYTDTQYF.

The genes are TRBV2 and TRBJ2-1; 8 bases align to TRBD1. CDR1 is SNHLY and CDR2 is FYNNEI in the germline V gene. The trim removed 5 bases at V and 9 bases at J, leaving 3 bases unmatched. There are 12 residues in the CDR3. CDR3 DNA: TGTGCCAGCAGTTATGGACAGGGTGAGCAGTTCTTC. It codes for CASSYGQGEQFF. Looking up the rest from reference TRBV2 and TRBJ2-1 gives the full variable domain: EPEVTQTPSHQVTQMGQEVILRCVPISNHLYFYWYRQILGQKVEFLVSFYNNEISEKSEIFDDQFSVERPDGSNFTLKIRSTKLEDSAMYFCASSYGQGEQFFGPGTRLTVL.

The rearrangement joins TRBV20-1 to TRBJ2-5, with D unresolved. This CDR3 comprises 10 residues. CDR1 DFQATT and CDR2 SNEGSKA come from the germline V gene (reference sequence). Trimming removed 1 base at V and 5 bases at J, with 2 bases between. The CDR3 bases are TGCAGTGCTAGAGTGGAGACCCAGTACTTC. Its translation is CSARVETQYF.

The chain links TRBV5-5 to TRBJ1-1, with D unresolved. Deletions cut 6 bases from V and 0 bases from J, with 12 bases between. The CDR3 runs 14 residues. CDR1 SGHKS and CDR2 YYEKEE come from the germline V gene (reference sequence). The CDR3 DNA is TGTGCCAGCATCCTCGGCACTATGAACACTGAAGCTTTCTTT. This translates into CASILGTMNTEAFF.